The clone carrying this TCR beta chain was recorded only once. Antigen specificity is unknown. This sample is drawn from a study of Ad26.COV2.S vaccination and SARS-CoV-2 variants. Sequencing was performed with immunoSEQ multiplex PCR; in TCRdb, only in-frame clones are kept and a portion is missing. Among about 400,000 clones listed, about four fifths were seen once. The treatment here: 15 to 20 received Ad26.COV2.S at low or high dose, single or two shots; about five received placebo; per-sample allocation not given. Collection of the samples took place on day 63 after the first injection of vaccine or placebo. V was trimmed by 4 bases and J by 4 bases, leaving 27 bases between them. CDR1 is SGHVS and CDR2 is FNYEAQ in the germline V gene. The CDR3 totals 19 residues. Study results and caveats: Similar non-spike TCR breadth was observed in recipients of vaccine and of placebo.

Material: peripheral blood, obtained in a trial of Ad26.COV2.S vaccine versus placebo. This receptor was identified in a person aged 18-60 years who received the Ad26.COV2.S COVID-19 vaccine or a placebo. This sequence joins TRBV7-6 and TRBJ2-3, with D tentatively TRBD1 or TRBD2 (7 bases each). CDR3 nucleotide sequence: TGTGCCAGCAGCTCCCTCCTGTTAGCTAGCGGACAGGAGGCAGATACGCAGTATTTT. It yields the protein CASSSLLLASGQEADTQYF.